The 31 T cell receptor beta chains below come from one sample, sequenced in a study of shared T cell receptors in the human thymus. Using immunoSEQ multiplex PCR, the repertoire was profiled, and TCRdb retains in-frame clones only, with some absent. This sample yields some 700,000 clones, of which 80% to 90% are seen a single time; roughly 0.01% belongs to the top ten. This sample also belongs to another study, concerning human thymus T cells.

What was sequenced was thymocytes. These receptors originate from a girl under three years old with a congenital heart defect.

This clone was picked up one time. The chain uses TRBV19 and TRBJ1-2, with 10 bases lining up with TRBD1. The length of the CDR3 is 18 residues. Germline values: CDR1 LNHDA, CDR2 SQIVND (reference sequence). The trim removed 5 bases at V and 4 bases at J, leaving 16 bases unmatched. Here the CDR3 DNA reads TGTGCCAGTAGTCCCTCAACCTTCCCGGGACAGGGGTTCTATGGCTACACCTTC. Translated, it gives CASSPSTFPGQGFYGYTF.

V and J are TRBV6-4 and TRBJ2-3, with 9 bases aligning to TRBD2. With V trimmed by 0 bases and J by 0 bases, 1 base remained unmatched. Germline loops: CDR1 MRHNA, CDR2 SNTAGT. The CDR3 runs 16 residues. The CDR3: CASSDSTSGSTDTQYF. The CDR3 DNA reads as TGTGCCAGCAGTGACTCAACTAGCGGGAGCACAGATACGCAGTATTTT.

The table lists this clone with a count of one. The chain has TRBV5-1 and TRBJ2-1, with D unclear. The CDR3 loop spans 14 amino acids. CDR1 and CDR2 from the germline V gene are SGHRS and YFSETQ. V shed 4 bases and J shed 5 bases, with 13 bases lying between them. CDR3 DNA: TGCGCCAGCAGCACTATAGACCGGGACAATGAGCAGTTCTTC. Its translation: CASSTIDRDNEQFF.

Remarks on this clone: Within the sample, other DNA sequences also encode this same CDR3. The V and J genes are TRBV6-1 and TRBJ1-6; TRBD1 matches 7 bases. Germline CDR1 reads MNHNS; CDR2 reads SASEGT. The CDR3 has 14 residues. The V segment lost 3 bases and the J segment 13 bases; nucleotides outside the gene matches: 9. CDR3: CASSETGYRSPLHF. CDR3 DNA: TGTGCCAGCAGTGAGACAGGGTATCGTTCCCCCCTCCACTTT.

There are a few counts of this clone. CDR3 DNA sequence: TGTGCCTGGAGTGTACGTTTGAGGGACAGGGATAATTCACCCCTCCACTTT. Translated, it gives CAWSVRLRDRDNSPLHF. The genes are TRBV30 and TRBJ1-6; 9 nucleotides match TRBD1. This CDR3 is built from 17 residues. Trimming took 0 bases from V and 5 from J; bases not matched to a gene: 8. Germline V gene data show CDR1 as GTSNPN and CDR2 as SVGIG (reference sequence).

The rearrangement links TRBV11-2 to TRBJ1-1, with a possible D match to TRBD1 (5 bases). The germline V and J ends were trimmed by 7 bases and 4 bases, with 22 bases remaining between them. The CDR3 covers 16 residues. Germline CDR1 is SGHAT and CDR2 is FQNNGV. In nucleotides, the CDR3 is TGTGCCAGCACCTCACCCCGGTGGCAGGGTGGCACTGAAGCTTTCTTT. It is translated as CASTSPRWQGGTEAFF.

This chain links TRBV28 with TRBJ1-6, with TRBD1 matching over 7 bases. The CDR3 length is 16 residues. V lost 8 bases and J lost 6; bases outside the gene matches: 13. Per germline, CDR1 MDHEN and CDR2 SYDVKM. The CDR3: CASVSPLRDSNSPLHF. In DNA, the CDR3 is TGTGCCAGCGTCTCTCCACTTCGGGACAGTAATTCACCCCTCCACTTT.

Comments on this clone: This sample also contains other DNA sequences that code for the same CDR3. This rearrangement joins TRBV6-5 to TRBJ1-2; 7 nucleotides match TRBD1. Germline V gene lookup returns CDR1 MNHEY and CDR2 SVGAGI. Trimming took 0 bases from V and 5 from J; bases not matched to a gene: 3. The CDR3 totals 14 residues. CDR3: CASSYSTGNYGYTF. The CDR3 region has the DNA TGTGCCAGCAGTTACTCGACAGGGAATTATGGCTACACCTTC.

The chain joins TRBV7-6 to TRBJ2-2; D perhaps matches TRBD1 (6 bases). Trimming shortened V by 2 bases and J by 2 bases, and 18 bases separated the two germline ends. Germline CDR1 reads SGHVS; CDR2 reads FNYEAQ. The CDR3 sequence is 18 residues long. DNA for the CDR3: TGTGCCAGCAGCTTAATTGAGTCGGGACACAAAAACACCGGGGAGCTGTTTTTT. Its translation: CASSLIESGHKNTGELFF.

The genes are TRBV11-2 and TRBJ2-2; TRBD1 matches 8 bases. The CDR3 is 14 amino acids. V shed 5 bases and J 6 bases; nucleotides not matched to a gene: 5. Germline V gives CDR1 SGHAT, CDR2 FQNNGV. As DNA, the CDR3 is TGTGCCAGCAGCCCGAAGACAGGGGCCGGGGAGCTGTTTTTT. This gives the protein CASSPKTGAGELFF.

This clone was seen a single time. The chain combines TRBV11-2 with TRBJ1-1; possible D gene TRBD1, 5 bases. Germline loops: CDR1 SGHAT, CDR2 FQNNGV. The CDR3 extends over 15 amino acids. Trimming shortened V by 2 bases and J by 2 bases, and 12 bases separated the two germline ends. In nucleotides, the CDR3 is TGTGCCAGCAGCTTATCGCCGGGACTTAACACTGAAGCTTTCTTT. Amino acids: CASSLSPGLNTEAFF.

This clone was seen only once. The chain uses TRBV11-2 and TRBJ1-6; 8 bases map to TRBD1. Germline CDR1 is SGHAT and CDR2 is FQNNGV. The CDR3 contains 19 residues. V lost 1 base and J lost 8; bases outside the gene matches: 16. The CDR3 spells CASSLGRAGGEGPHSPLHF. CDR3 in DNA: TGTGCCAGCAGCTTAGGACGGGCAGGGGGCGAGGGACCTCATTCACCCCTCCACTTT.

Comment on this clone: The sample holds other DNA sequences that translate to the same CDR3. This chain connects TRBV4-1 to TRBJ1-2, with 9 bases that match TRBD1. With V trimmed by 3 bases and J by 3 bases, 8 bases remained unmatched. The CDR3 has 16 residues. Germline-derived CDR1 and CDR2 are MGHRA and YSYEKL. DNA for the CDR3: TGCGCCAGCAGCCAGAGGGACAGGGTAACGGACTATGGCTACACCTTC. It encodes CASSQRDRVTDYGYTF.

This CDR3 is CAISESGTGLGYTF. Here the CDR3 DNA reads TGTGCCATCAGTGAGTCGGGGACAGGGTTAGGCTACACCTTC. V gene TRBV10-3 combines with J gene TRBJ1-2; TRBD1 aligns across 9 bases. This CDR3 is 14 amino acids long. Germline CDR1 is ENHRY and CDR2 is SYGVKD. The V and J ends lost 0 bases and 8 bases, in that order; junction bases with no gene match: 4.

This clone was seen just once. This chain links TRBV9 with TRBJ2-1; 10 nucleotides line up with TRBD2. This CDR3 comprises 20 residues. Trimming cost V 0 bases and J 3 bases; bases outside gene matches: 15. The V gene's germline CDR1 is SGDLS and CDR2 YYNGEE. This CDR3 reads CASSVGPERGGSRCYNEQFF. The DNA of the CDR3 is TGTGCCAGCAGCGTAGGGCCCGAGCGGGGGGGCTCAAGGTGCTACAATGAGCAGTTCTTC.

The gene calls are TRBV4-3 and TRBJ1-1, with TRBD1 matching over 9 bases. The CDR3 has 15 amino acids. Trimming cost V 4 bases and J 0 bases; bases outside gene matches: 3. Per the germline V gene, CDR1 is LGHNA and CDR2 is YSLEER. In DNA form, the CDR3 reads TGCGCCAGCAGCCCGACAGGGGGGATGAACACTGAAGCTTTCTTT. Its protein product is CASSPTGGMNTEAFF.

The chain uses TRBV7-8 and TRBJ2-2; 13 bases are shared with TRBD2. Germline values: CDR1 SGHVS, CDR2 FQNEAQ. V trimming: 0 bases; J trimming: 5 bases; junction bases outside the gene matches: 6. The CDR3 contains 18 residues. The CDR3 DNA is TGTGCCAGCAGCTTAGCGACTAGCGGGGGGAGGTGGACCGGGGAGCTGTTTTTT. Amino acid sequence: CASSLATSGGRWTGELFF.

The chain employs TRBV10-1 and TRBJ2-7; the match to TRBD1 covers 9 bases. The trim removed 0 bases at V and 2 bases at J, leaving 17 bases unmatched. From germline, CDR1 is WNHNN and CDR2 SYGVQD (reference sequence). CDR3 length: 20 amino acids. The CDR3 sequence: CASSESRGQGPYFGAYEQYF. CDR3 coding DNA: TGCGCCAGCAGTGAGTCGAGAGGACAGGGGCCTTATTTTGGGGCCTACGAGCAGTACTTC.

This clone has only a few counts. This sequence joins TRBV28 and TRBJ2-7; the D is unclear. The CDR3 covers 15 residues. Germline CDR1 MDHEN, CDR2 SYDVKM. Trimming removed 1 base from V and 4 bases from J, with 14 bases in between. The CDR3 sequence is CASSLFAAAAYEQYF. The DNA for the CDR3 is TGTGCCAGCAGTTTATTCGCAGCCGCGGCGTACGAGCAGTACTTC. Drawing the rest from reference TRBV28 and TRBJ2-7, the complete variable domain is DVKVTQSSRYLVKRTGEKVFLECVQDMDHENMFWYRQDPGLGLRLIYFSYDVKMKEKGDIPEGYSVSREKKERFSLILESASTNQTSMYLCASSLFAAAAYEQYFGPGTRLTVT.

The V gene is TRBV6-5, the J gene TRBJ1-2; a weak D match, TRBD1 (5 bases). Germline V CDR1 and CDR2: MNHEY, SVGAGI. This CDR3 spans 14 amino acids. V was pared by 6 bases and J by 3 bases, with 14 bases between. The CDR3 sequence is CASRTRQLYYGYTF. DNA of the CDR3: TGTGCCAGCAGGACCAGACAGTTATACTATGGCTACACCTTC.

CDR3 nucleotides: TGTGCCTGGGCGGTGGGGGGAAGGACGCTACGGGGTGAAAAACTGTTTTTT. Translated, it gives CAWAVGGRTLRGEKLFF. The V and J genes are TRBV30 and TRBJ1-4, with a tentative D call TRBD1 (5 bases). V lost 5 bases and J 7 bases, leaving 26 bases between the germline ends. Germline V gene data show CDR1 as GTSNPN and CDR2 as SVGIG (reference sequence). CDR3 size: 17 residues.

The V and J genes are TRBV6-5 and TRBJ1-2; D may be TRBD1 (6 bases). The CDR3 has 13 amino acids. Germline CDR1 MNHEY, CDR2 SVGAGI. The V end was cut by 10 bases, the J end by 0 bases, with 12 bases between. As DNA, the CDR3 is TGTGCCACCGACAGGAGAGCTAACTATGGCTACACCTTC. It translates to CATDRRANYGYTF.

This rearrangement joins TRBV28 to TRBJ1-3; D possibly corresponds to TRBD1 (6 bases). CDR3 length: 15 amino acids. Trimming took 7 bases from V and 2 from J, leaving 15 bases between them. Germline V gene lookup returns CDR1 MDHEN and CDR2 SYDVKM. This CDR3 reads CASTWGQGTGNTIYF. The CDR3 DNA reads as TGTGCCAGCACCTGGGGGCAGGGGACTGGAAACACCATATATTTT.

The genes are TRBV6-1 and TRBJ1-1, with 10 bases lining up with TRBD1. CDR1 MNHNS and CDR2 SASEGT come from the germline V gene. This CDR3 has 15 amino acids. The trim removed 6 bases at V and 5 bases at J, leaving 9 bases unmatched. CDR3 bases: TGTGCCAGCAGCGCCGACAGGGGGCGCGGAACTGAAGCTTTCTTT. Amino acids: CASSADRGRGTEAFF.

The chain has TRBV6-5 and TRBJ2-7; unclear D gene. V lost 7 bases and J lost 4, with 11 bases in between. Germline V gene lookup returns CDR1 MNHEY and CDR2 SVGAGI. This CDR3 has 12 amino acids. CDR3 DNA: TGTGCCAGCATAAATCTGCGATACGAGCAGTACTTC. Translation: CASINLRYEQYF.

This clone turned up a few times. The gene calls are TRBV27 and TRBJ1-2; the match to TRBD1 covers 7 bases. Trimming at V came to 8 bases and at J to 1 base, leaving 7 bases not matched to a gene. Germline V CDR1 and CDR2: MNHEY, SMNVEV (reference sequence). This CDR3 contains 14 residues. CDR3 sequence (DNA): TGTGCCAGCGGACCGACAGGGATTAACTATGGCTACACCTTC. Protein: CASGPTGINYGYTF.

The chain joins TRBV6-1 to TRBJ1-1; 7 nucleotides align to TRBD1. The J segment lost 0 bases and the V segment lost 3 bases, leaving 4 bases of the junction unmatched. The germline gives CDR1 MNHNS, CDR2 SASEGT. This CDR3 contains 15 residues. The CDR3 reads CASSEPGQLNTEAFF. The CDR3 nucleotides are TGTGCCAGCAGTGAGCCGGGACAGCTGAACACTGAAGCTTTCTTT.

This clone is a singleton in its sample. This chain joins TRBV15 and TRBJ1-2; 7 nucleotides match TRBD1. The germline gives CDR1 LNHNV, CDR2 YYDKDF (reference sequence). This CDR3 has 15 residues. Trimming removed 0 bases from V and 4 bases from J; junction bases left unmatched: 5. CDR3 coding DNA: TGTGCCACCAGCAGAGATTCCGGGACAGCCTATGGCTACACCTTC. Amino acids: CATSRDSGTAYGYTF.

The rearrangement joins TRBV28 to TRBJ1-6; a weak D match, TRBD1 (6 bases). Germline CDR1 reads MDHEN; CDR2 reads SYDVKM. The CDR3 runs to 20 residues. Trimming left V 0 bases short and J 0 bases short, with 18 bases between. The CDR3 nucleotides are TGTGCCAGCAGTTTATGCGCCCCGTGCACAGGGAGCTCCTATAATTCACCCCTCCACTTT. Its protein is CASSLCAPCTGSSYNSPLHF. The complete variable domain, with remaining parts taken from reference TRBV28 and TRBJ1-6, reads DVKVTQSSRYLVKRTGEKVFLECVQDMDHENMFWYRQDPGLGLRLIYFSYDVKMKEKGDIPEGYSVSREKKERFSLILESASTNQTSMYLCASSLCAPCTGSSYNSPLHFGNGTRLTVT.

This clone was seen a single time. The chain has TRBV27 and TRBJ1-1, with no clear D. Germline assignment: CDR1 MNHEY and CDR2 SMNVEV (reference sequence). The CDR3 is 15 amino acids. The V end was cut by 4 bases, the J end by 1 base, with 13 bases between. CDR3 nucleotides: TGTGCCAGCAGTTCCCTAGCCCGACAGAACACTGAAGCTTTCTTT. The encoded protein is CASSSLARQNTEAFF.

This clone was observed a single time. The chain recombines TRBV27 with TRBJ1-1; D call uncertain. This CDR3 region has 12 residues. V shed 8 bases and J shed 4 bases, with 11 bases lying between them. Germline CDR1 is MNHEY and CDR2 is SMNVEV (reference sequence). The CDR3 spells CASGRRSTEAFF. In DNA, the CDR3 is TGTGCCAGCGGCAGGAGGAGCACTGAAGCTTTCTTT.